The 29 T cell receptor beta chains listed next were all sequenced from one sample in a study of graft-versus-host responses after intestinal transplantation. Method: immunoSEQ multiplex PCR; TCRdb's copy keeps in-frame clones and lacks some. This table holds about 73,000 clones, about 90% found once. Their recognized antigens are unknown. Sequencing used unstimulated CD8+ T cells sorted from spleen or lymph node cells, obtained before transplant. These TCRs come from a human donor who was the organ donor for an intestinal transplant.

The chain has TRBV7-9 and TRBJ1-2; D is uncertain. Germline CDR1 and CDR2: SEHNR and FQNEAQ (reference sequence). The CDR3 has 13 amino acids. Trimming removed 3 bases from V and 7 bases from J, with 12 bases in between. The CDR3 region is CASSFGSESGYTF. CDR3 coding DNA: TGTGCCAGCAGCTTCGGGAGTGAAAGTGGCTACACCTTC. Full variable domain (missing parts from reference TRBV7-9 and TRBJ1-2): DTGVSQNPRHKITKRGQNVTFRCDPISEHNRLYWYRQTLGQGPEFLTYFQNEAQLEKSRLLSDRFSAERPKGSFSTLEIQRTEQGDSAMYLCASSFGSESGYTFGSGTRLTVV.

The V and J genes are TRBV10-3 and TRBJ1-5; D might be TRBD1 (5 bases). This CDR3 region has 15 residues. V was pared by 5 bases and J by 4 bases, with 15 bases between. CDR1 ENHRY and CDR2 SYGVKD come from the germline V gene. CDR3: CAISMGPRENQPQHF. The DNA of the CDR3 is TGTGCCATCAGTATGGGGCCCCGAGAGAATCAGCCCCAGCATTTT.

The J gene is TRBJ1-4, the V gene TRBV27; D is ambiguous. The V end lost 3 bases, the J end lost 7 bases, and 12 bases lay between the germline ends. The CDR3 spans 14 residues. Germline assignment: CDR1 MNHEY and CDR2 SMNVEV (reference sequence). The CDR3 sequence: CASSFSVSGEKLFF. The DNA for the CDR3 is TGTGCCAGCAGTTTCTCAGTATCGGGTGAAAAACTGTTTTTT.

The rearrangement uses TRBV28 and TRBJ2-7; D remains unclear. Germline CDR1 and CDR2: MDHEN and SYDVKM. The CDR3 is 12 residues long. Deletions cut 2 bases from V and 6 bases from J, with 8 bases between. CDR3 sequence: CASSLSLGEQYV. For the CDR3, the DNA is TGTGCCAGCAGTTTAAGCTTGGGCGAGCAGTACGTC.

DNA of the CDR3: TGTGCCAGCAGCCCGAGACAGGGCTGGTCCTACGAGCAGTACGTC. Translated: CASSPRQGWSYEQYV. The J gene is TRBJ2-7, the V gene TRBV7-6; 7 nucleotides match TRBD1. The CDR3 contains 15 residues. Germline V gene sequence: CDR1 SGHVS, CDR2 FNYEAQ. V shed 5 bases, J shed 1 base, and the junction held 8 bases outside the gene matches.

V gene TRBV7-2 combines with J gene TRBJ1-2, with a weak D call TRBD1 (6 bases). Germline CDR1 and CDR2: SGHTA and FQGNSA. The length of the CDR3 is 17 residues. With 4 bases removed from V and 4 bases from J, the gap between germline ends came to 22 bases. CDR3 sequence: CASSSHRVRWYIYGYTF. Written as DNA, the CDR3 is TGTGCCAGCAGCTCTCACAGGGTTCGTTGGTATATCTATGGCTACACCTTC.

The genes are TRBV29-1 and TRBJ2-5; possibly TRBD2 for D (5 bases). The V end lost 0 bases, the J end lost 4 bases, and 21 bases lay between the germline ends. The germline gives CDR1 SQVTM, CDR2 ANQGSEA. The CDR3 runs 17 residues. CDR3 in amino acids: CSVEDQREEPPRETQYF. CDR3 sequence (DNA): TGCAGCGTTGAAGATCAGAGGGAAGAGCCCCCACGAGAGACCCAGTACTTC.

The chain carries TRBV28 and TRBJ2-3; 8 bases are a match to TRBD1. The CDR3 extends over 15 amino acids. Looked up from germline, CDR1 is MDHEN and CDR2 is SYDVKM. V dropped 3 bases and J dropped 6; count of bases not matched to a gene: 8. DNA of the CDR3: TGTGCCAGCAGTTTTTGGCAGGGGGCAAATGATACGCAGTATTTT. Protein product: CASSFWQGANDTQYF.

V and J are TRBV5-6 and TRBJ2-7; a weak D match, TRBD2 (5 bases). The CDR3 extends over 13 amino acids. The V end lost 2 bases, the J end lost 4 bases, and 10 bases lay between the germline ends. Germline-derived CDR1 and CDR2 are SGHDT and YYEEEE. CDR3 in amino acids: CASSFYWRYEQYV. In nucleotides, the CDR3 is TGTGCCAGCAGCTTCTATTGGAGGTACGAGCAGTACGTC.

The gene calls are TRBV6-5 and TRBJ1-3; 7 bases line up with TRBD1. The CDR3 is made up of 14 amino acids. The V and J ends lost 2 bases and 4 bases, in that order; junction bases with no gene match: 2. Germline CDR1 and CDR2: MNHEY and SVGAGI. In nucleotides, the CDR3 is TGTGCCAGCAGTTACGGGACAGAAGGAAACACCATATATTTT. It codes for CASSYGTEGNTIYF.

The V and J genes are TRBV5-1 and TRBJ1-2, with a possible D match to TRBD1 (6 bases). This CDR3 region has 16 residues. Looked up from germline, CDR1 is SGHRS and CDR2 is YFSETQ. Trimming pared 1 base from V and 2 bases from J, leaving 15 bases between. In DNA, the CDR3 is TGCGCCAGCAGCTTGACCCCCTCTGACAGGAACTATGGCTACACCTTC. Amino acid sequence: CASSLTPSDRNYGYTF.

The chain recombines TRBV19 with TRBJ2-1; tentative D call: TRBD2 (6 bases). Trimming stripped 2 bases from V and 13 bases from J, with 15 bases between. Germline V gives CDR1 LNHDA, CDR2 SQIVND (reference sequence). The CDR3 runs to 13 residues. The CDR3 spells CASSIRRGFLQFF. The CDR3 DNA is TGTGCCAGTAGTATACGGCGGGGATTCCTTCAGTTCTTC. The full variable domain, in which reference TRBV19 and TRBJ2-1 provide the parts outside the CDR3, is DGGITQSPKYLFRKEGQNVTLSCEQNLNHDAMYWYRQDPGQGLRLIYYSQIVNDFQKGDIAEGYSVSREKKESFPLTVTSAQKNPTAFYLCASSIRRGFLQFFGPGTRLTVL.

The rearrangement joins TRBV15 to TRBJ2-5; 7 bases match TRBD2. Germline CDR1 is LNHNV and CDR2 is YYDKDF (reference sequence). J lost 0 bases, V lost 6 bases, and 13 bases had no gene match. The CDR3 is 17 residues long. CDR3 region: CATSSLAVPSYQETQYF. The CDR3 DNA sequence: TGTGCCACCAGTTCGCTAGCGGTTCCCTCGTACCAAGAGACCCAGTACTTC.

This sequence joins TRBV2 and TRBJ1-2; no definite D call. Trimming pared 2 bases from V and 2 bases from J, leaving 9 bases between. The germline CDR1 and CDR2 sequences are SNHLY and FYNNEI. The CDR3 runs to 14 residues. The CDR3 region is CASSEYLLNYGYTF. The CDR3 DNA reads TGTGCCAGCAGTGAATACCTTCTAAACTATGGCTACACCTTC.

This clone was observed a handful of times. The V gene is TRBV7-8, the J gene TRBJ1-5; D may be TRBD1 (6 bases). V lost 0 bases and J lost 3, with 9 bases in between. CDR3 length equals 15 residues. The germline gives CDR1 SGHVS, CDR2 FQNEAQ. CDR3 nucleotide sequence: TGTGCCAGCAGCTTAGCGGGACACTTCAATCAGCCCCAGCATTTT. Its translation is CASSLAGHFNQPQHF.

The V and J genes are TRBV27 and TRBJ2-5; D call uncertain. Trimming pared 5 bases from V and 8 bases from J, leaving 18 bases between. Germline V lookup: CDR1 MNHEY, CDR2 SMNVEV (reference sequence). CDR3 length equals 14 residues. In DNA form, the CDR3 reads TGTGCCAGCAGTCCCGTACCCCCCACCGGTACCCAGTACTTC. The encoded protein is CASSPVPPTGTQYF.

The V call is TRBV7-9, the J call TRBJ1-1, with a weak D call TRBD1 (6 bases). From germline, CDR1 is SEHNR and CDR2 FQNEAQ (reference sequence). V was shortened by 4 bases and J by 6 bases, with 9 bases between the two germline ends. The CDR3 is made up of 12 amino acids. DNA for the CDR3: TGTGCCAGCAGCTCGTACAGGGCTGAAGCTTTCTTT. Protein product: CASSSYRAEAFF. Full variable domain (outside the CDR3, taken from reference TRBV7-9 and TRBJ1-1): DTGVSQNPRHKITKRGQNVTFRCDPISEHNRLYWYRQTLGQGPEFLTYFQNEAQLEKSRLLSDRFSAERPKGSFSTLEIQRTEQGDSAMYLCASSSYRAEAFFGQGTRLTVV.

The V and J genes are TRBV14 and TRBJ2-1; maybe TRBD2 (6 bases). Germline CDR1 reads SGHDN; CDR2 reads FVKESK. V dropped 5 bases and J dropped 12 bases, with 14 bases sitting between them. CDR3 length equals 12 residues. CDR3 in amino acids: CASSLATAGQFF. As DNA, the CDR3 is TGTGCCAGCAGCTTAGCAACAGCGGGGCAGTTCTTC.

The CDR3 coding sequence is TGTGCCAGCAGCTCTCGTCCACCCCTCCACTTT. Its translation: CASSSRPPLHF. This chain links TRBV7-9 with TRBJ1-6; D is unresolved. This CDR3 comprises 11 residues. Germline V gene data show CDR1 as SEHNR and CDR2 as FQNEAQ (reference sequence). V lost 4 bases and J lost 11, with 6 bases in between.

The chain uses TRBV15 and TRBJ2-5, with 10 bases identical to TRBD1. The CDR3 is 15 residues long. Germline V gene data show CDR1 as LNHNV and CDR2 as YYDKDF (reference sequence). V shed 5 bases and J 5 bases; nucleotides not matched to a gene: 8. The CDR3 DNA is TGTGCCACCAGCCGGACAGGGGGTTCGGGGGAGACCCAGTACTTC. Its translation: CATSRTGGSGETQYF.

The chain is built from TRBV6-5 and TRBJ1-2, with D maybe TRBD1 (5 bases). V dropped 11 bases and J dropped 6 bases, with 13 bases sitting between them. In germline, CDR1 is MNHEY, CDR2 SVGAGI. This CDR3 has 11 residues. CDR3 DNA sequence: TGTGCCTTTTGGGGGAGGGATGGCTACACCTTC. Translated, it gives CAFWGRDGYTF.

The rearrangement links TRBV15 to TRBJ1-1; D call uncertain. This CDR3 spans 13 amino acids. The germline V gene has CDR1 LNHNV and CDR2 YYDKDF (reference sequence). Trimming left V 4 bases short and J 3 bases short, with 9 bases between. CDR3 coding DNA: TGTGCCACCAGCACCACGCGCTACACTGAAGCTTTCTTT. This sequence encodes CATSTTRYTEAFF. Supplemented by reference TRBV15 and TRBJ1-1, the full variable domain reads DAMVIQNPRYQVTQFGKPVTLSCSQTLNHNVMYWYQQKSSQAPKLLFHYYDKDFNNEADTPDNFQSRRPNTSFCFLDIRSPGLGDTAMYLCATSTTRYTEAFFGQGTRLTVV.

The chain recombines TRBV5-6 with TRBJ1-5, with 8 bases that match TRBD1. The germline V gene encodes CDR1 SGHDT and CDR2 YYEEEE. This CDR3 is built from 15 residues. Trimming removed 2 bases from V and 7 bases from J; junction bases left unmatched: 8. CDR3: CASSLRPGGGQPQHF. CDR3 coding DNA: TGTGCCAGCAGCTTAAGACCAGGGGGCGGCCAGCCCCAGCATTTT.

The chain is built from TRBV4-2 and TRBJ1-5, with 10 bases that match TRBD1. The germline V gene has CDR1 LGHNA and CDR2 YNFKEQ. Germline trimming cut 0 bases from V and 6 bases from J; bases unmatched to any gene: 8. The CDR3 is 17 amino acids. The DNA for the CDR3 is TGTGCCAGCAGCCAAGATATGGACAGGGGGAGTAGTCAGCCCCAGCATTTT. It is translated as CASSQDMDRGSSQPQHF.

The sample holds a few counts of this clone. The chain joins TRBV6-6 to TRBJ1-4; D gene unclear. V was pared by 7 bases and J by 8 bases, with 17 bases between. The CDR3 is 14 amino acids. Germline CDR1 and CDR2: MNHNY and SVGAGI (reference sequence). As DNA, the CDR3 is TGTGCCAGCACCCCCGATTCGGCGCGGGAAAAACTGTTTTTT. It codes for CASTPDSAREKLFF.

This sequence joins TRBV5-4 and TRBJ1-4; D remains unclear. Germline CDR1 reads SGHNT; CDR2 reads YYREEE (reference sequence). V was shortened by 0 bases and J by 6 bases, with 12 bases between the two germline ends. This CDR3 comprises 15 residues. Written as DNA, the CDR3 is TGTGCCAGCAGCTTGGGGAGGTCAAAGGATGAAAAACTGTTTTTT. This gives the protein CASSLGRSKDEKLFF. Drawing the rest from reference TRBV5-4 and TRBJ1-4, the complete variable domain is ETGVTQSPTHLIKTRGQQVTLRCSSQSGHNTVSWYQQALGQGPQFIFQYYREEENGRGNFPPRFSGLQFPNYSSELNVNALELDDSALYLCASSLGRSKDEKLFFGSGTQLSVL.

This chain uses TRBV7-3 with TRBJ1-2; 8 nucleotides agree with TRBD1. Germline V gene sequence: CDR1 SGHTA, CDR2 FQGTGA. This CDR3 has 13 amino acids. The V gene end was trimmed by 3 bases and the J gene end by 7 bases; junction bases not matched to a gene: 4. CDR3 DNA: TGTGCCAGCAGCTTCGCAGGGGGCGTTGGCTACACCTTC. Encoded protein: CASSFAGGVGYTF.

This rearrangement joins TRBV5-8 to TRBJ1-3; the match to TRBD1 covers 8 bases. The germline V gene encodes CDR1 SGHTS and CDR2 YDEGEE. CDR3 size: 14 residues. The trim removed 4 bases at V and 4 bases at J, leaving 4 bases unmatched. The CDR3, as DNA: TGTGCCAGCAGCGACAGGGGCGTAGGAAACACCATATATTTT. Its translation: CASSDRGVGNTIYF.

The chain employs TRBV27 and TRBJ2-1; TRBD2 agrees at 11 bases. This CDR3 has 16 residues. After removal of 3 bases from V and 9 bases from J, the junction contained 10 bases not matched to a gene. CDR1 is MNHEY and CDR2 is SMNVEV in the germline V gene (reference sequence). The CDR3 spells CASSFSHSGGAGEQFF. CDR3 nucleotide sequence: TGTGCCAGCAGTTTCAGTCATAGCGGGGGGGCCGGTGAGCAGTTCTTC.